The present TCR beta chain was sequenced within a study of blood T cell repertoires in COVID-19. Turning to the study itself: The study drew acute and convalescent COVID-19 samples from the United States, Italy and Spain.

Original handling: Estimation of nucleated cell counts was performed using reference gene primer amplification. Sequencing was performed with immunoSEQ multiplex PCR; in TCRdb, only in-frame clones are kept and a portion is missing. Clone size and V and J calls were adopted from that table, with D and trimming inferred from the DNA. The data show about 98,000 clones, 82% seen once. The sequencing input was peripheral blood. The receptor was isolated from a man older than 75 with acute or convalescent COVID-19.

As DNA, the CDR3 is TGTGCCACCAGTGATTCACAGGGGGAGTACTATGGCTACACCTTC. Translating it yields CATSDSQGEYYGYTF. J is TRBJ1-2 and V is TRBV24-1, with 8 bases that match TRBD1. The J segment lost 3 bases and the V segment lost 2 bases, leaving 4 bases of the junction unmatched. Germline CDR1 reads KGHDR; CDR2 reads SFDVKD. The CDR3 is made up of 15 amino acids.